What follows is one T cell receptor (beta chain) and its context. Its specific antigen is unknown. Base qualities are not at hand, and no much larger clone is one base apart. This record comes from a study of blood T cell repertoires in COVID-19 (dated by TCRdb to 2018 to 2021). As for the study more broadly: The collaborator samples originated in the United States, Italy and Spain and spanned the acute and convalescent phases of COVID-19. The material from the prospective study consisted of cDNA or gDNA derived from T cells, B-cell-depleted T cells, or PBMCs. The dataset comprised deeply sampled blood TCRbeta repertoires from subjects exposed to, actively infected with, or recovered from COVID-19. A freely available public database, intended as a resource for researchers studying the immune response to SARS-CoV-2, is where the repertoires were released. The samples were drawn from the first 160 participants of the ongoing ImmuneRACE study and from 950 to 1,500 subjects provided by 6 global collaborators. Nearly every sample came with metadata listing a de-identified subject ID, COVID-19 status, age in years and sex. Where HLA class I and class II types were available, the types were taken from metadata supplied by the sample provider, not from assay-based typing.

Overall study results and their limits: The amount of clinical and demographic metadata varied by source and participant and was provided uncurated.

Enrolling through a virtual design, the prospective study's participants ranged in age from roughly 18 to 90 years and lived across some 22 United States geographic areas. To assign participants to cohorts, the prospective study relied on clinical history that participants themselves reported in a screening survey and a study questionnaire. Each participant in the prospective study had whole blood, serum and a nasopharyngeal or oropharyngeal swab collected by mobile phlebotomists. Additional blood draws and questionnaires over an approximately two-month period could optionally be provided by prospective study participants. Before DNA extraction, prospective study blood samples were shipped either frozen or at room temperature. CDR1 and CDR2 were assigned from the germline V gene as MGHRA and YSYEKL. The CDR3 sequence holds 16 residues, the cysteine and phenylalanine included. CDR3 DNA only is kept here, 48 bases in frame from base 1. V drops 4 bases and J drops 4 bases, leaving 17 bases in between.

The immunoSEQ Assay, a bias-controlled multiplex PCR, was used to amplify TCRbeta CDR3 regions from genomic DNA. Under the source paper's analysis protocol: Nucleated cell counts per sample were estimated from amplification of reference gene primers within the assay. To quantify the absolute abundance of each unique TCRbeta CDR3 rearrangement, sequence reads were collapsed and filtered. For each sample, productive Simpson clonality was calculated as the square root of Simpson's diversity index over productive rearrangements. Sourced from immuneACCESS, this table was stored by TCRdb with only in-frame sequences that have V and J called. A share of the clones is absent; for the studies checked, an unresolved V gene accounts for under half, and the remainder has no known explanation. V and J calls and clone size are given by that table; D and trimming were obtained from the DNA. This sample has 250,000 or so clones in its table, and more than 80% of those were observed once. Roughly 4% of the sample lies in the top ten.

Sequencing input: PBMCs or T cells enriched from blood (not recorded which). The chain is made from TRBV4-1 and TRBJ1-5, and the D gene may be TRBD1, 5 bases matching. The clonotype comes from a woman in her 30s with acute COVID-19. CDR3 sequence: CASSPAAPGSNQPQHF. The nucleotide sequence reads TGCGCCAGCAGCCCGGCGGCCCCAGGGTCTAATCAGCCCCAGCATTTT.